This T cell receptor beta chain was found in a study of spatial heterogeneity in lung cancer. Study background: The donors were 72 patients with non-small cell lung cancer that was early-stage and untreated. An average of more than ten raw reads was observed per unique TCR and UMI combination.

The CDR3 extends over 12 amino acids. V was cut by 5 bases and J by 7 bases, with 11 bases left in between. Germline CDR1 reads MNHEY; CDR2 reads SMNVEV (reference sequence). This clonotype was seen more than once but under ten times. Time point described: blood at routine non-recurrence follow-up after resection. The input material, whole RNA from tumor, nontumor lung or frozen PBMC, was sequenced unsorted. A distinct unique molecular identifier was carried by each TCR cDNA molecule. One entry per CDR3 protein results from TCRdb running MiXCR on the 5' RACE reads. The sample holds around 120,000 distinct CDR3 sequences, 9% to 15% seen once.

The receptor was derived from a male donor with early-stage non-small cell lung cancer. V usage is TRBV27 and J usage is TRBJ1-2; possible D gene TRBD1, 6 bases. This sample comprised PBMCs, obtained at follow-up. CDR3 protein: CASSHIQGGYTF. The CDR3 DNA is TGTGCCAGCAGTCACATACAGGGTGGCTACACCTTC.